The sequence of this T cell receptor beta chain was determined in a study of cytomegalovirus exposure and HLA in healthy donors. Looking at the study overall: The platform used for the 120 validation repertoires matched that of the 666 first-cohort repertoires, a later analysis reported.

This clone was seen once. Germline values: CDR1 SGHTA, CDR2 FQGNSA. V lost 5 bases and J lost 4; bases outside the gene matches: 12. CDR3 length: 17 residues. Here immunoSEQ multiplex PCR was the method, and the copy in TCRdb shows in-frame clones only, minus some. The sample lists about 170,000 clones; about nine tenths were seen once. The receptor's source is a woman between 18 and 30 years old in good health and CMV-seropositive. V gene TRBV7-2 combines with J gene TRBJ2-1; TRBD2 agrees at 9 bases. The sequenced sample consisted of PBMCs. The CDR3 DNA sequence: TGTGCCAGCAGCGCAACGACTAGCGGACCACTTTACAATGAGCAGTTCTTC. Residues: CASSATTSGPLYNEQFF.